The 20 T cell receptor beta chains in this list originate from one sample, sequenced in a study of cytomegalovirus exposure and HLA in healthy donors. Only in-frame clones appear in the TCRdb table, and some are missing; sequencing was by immunoSEQ multiplex PCR. The repertoire consists of about 350,000 clones, with about nine tenths occurring once and the leading ten covering roughly 1.2%. Input material: PBMCs. Receptor source: a woman younger than 45 in good health and CMV-seropositive.

The V call is TRBV6-5, the J call TRBJ2-1, with TRBD1 matching 7 bases. Trimming removed 6 bases from V and 4 bases from J; junction bases left unmatched: 3. Germline V gene sequence: CDR1 MNHEY, CDR2 SVGAGI. The CDR3 extends over 13 amino acids. The CDR3 here is CASRGQTYNEQFF. Written as DNA, the CDR3 is TGTGCCAGCAGGGGACAGACGTACAATGAGCAGTTCTTC.

The chain is built from TRBV15 and TRBJ2-1; 8 nucleotides agree with TRBD1. V shed 0 bases and J 9 bases; nucleotides not matched to a gene: 7. CDR1 is LNHNV and CDR2 is YYDKDF in the germline V gene (reference sequence). The CDR3 sequence is 15 residues long. CDR3 residues: CATSRELQGVGEQFF. DNA for the CDR3: TGTGCCACCAGCAGAGAGTTACAGGGGGTCGGTGAGCAGTTCTTC.

This clone turned up a few times. The chain couples TRBV20-1 to TRBJ1-2, with D possibly being TRBD1 (5 bases). Trimming took 6 bases from V and 4 from J, leaving 9 bases between them. This CDR3 region has 11 residues. CDR1 and CDR2 from the germline V gene are DFQATT and SNEGSKA (reference sequence). The CDR3 loop is CSATGFYGYTF. CDR3 nucleotide sequence: TGCAGTGCCACAGGTTTCTATGGCTACACCTTC.

The CDR3 protein is CASRADPGTSGGAEYNEQFF. The CDR3 DNA reads TGTGCCAGCAGGGCGGATCCCGGGACTAGCGGGGGGGCGGAATACAATGAGCAGTTCTTC. The rearrangement uses TRBV28 and TRBJ2-1; 16 bases align to TRBD2. From germline, CDR1 is MDHEN and CDR2 SYDVKM. The CDR3 is 20 amino acids. V lost 6 bases and J lost 4; bases outside the gene matches: 15.

This clone was recorded many times. The chain joins TRBV27 to TRBJ1-1, with D unresolved. Trimming left V 4 bases short and J 1 base short, with 7 bases between. The CDR3 length is 13 residues. CDR1 and CDR2 from the germline V gene are MNHEY and SMNVEV (reference sequence). CDR3 in amino acids: CASSWAQNTEAFF. In DNA form, the CDR3 reads TGTGCCAGCAGTTGGGCACAGAACACTGAAGCTTTCTTT.

A few counts support this clone. The rearrangement links TRBV7-9 to TRBJ1-5; TRBD1 might be the D (6 bases). CDR1 is SEHNR, CDR2 FQNEAQ, per germline (reference sequence). Trimming cost V 3 bases and J 2 bases, with 8 bases left between them. CDR3 length: 14 amino acids. CDR3 bases: TGTGCCAGCAGCTTGGACAGTGGCAATCAGCCCCAGCATTTT. Protein: CASSLDSGNQPQHF. Full variable domain (rest looked up from reference TRBV7-9 and TRBJ1-5): DTGVSQNPRHKITKRGQNVTFRCDPISEHNRLYWYRQTLGQGPEFLTYFQNEAQLEKSRLLSDRFSAERPKGSFSTLEIQRTEQGDSAMYLCASSLDSGNQPQHFGDGTRLSIL.

The chain has TRBV29-1 and TRBJ2-7; D is undetermined. In germline, CDR1 is SQVTM, CDR2 ANQGSEA. V was cut by 6 bases and J by 5 bases, with 14 bases left in between. The CDR3 loop spans 12 amino acids. The CDR3 sequence is CSVWTALDEQYF. The CDR3 DNA reads TGCAGCGTCTGGACCGCTTTGGACGAGCAGTACTTC.

The chain uses TRBV7-2 and TRBJ1-4, with D hard to call. The CDR3 covers 15 residues. Trimming removed 1 base from V and 8 bases from J, with 14 bases in between. Germline V gene lookup returns CDR1 SGHTA and CDR2 FQGNSA. The CDR3 reads CASSLDQAAGEKLFF. CDR3 DNA: TGTGCCAGCAGCTTAGACCAGGCGGCTGGAGAAAAACTGTTTTTT.

Turning to this clone: This sample includes further DNA sequences coding for the same CDR3. This chain uses TRBV2 with TRBJ1-2; D unclear. The CDR3 is 11 residues long. Germline CDR1 is SNHLY and CDR2 is FYNNEI. V lost 6 bases to trimming and J lost 1 base, with 3 bases between them. The DNA for the CDR3 is TGTGCCAGCAGCGATAACTATGGCTACACCTTC. This gives the protein CASSDNYGYTF. Looking up the rest from reference TRBV2 and TRBJ1-2 gives the full variable domain: EPEVTQTPSHQVTQMGQEVILRCVPISNHLYFYWYRQILGQKVEFLVSFYNNEISEKSEIFDDQFSVERPDGSNFTLKIRSTKLEDSAMYFCASSDNYGYTFGSGTRLTVV.

Notes on this clone: Other DNA variants within this sample encode the same CDR3. The chain recombines TRBV9 with TRBJ2-5; possible D gene TRBD2, 6 bases. The CDR3 length is 13 residues. V shed 0 bases and J shed 3 bases, with 6 bases lying between them. Germline CDR1 is SGDLS and CDR2 is YYNGEE. In DNA, the CDR3 is TGTGCCAGCAGCGTAGGACTAGAAGAGACCCAGTACTTC. Protein product: CASSVGLEETQYF.

This clone was observed a few times. The gene calls are TRBV5-1 and TRBJ2-5; D call uncertain. CDR1 and CDR2 from the germline V gene are SGHRS and YFSETQ. There are 13 residues in the CDR3. V lost 1 base and J 2 bases, leaving 6 bases between the germline ends. This CDR3 reads CASSLMTQETQYF. The CDR3 nucleotides read TGCGCCAGCAGCTTGATGACACAAGAGACCCAGTACTTC. The full variable domain, completed using reference TRBV5-1 and TRBJ2-5, is KAGVTQTPRYLIKTRGQQVTLSCSPISGHRSVSWYQQTPGQGLQFLFEYFSETQRNKGNFPGRFSGRQFSNSRSEMNVSTLELGDSALYLCASSLMTQETQYFGPGTRLLVL.

The rearrangement links TRBV27 to TRBJ1-4; D ambiguous. Germline CDR1 MNHEY, CDR2 SMNVEV (reference sequence). The V end lost 2 bases, the J end lost 6 bases, and 13 bases lay between the germline ends. The CDR3 is made up of 15 amino acids. The CDR3 DNA reads TGTGCCAGCAGTTTAAAAGGCAGCGAATATGAAAAACTGTTTTTT. Translating it yields CASSLKGSEYEKLFF.

The chain joins TRBV30 to TRBJ2-7, with TRBD1 matching over 8 bases. Germline CDR1 reads GTSNPN; CDR2 reads SVGIG (reference sequence). This CDR3 is built from 14 residues. The trim removed 2 bases at V and 3 bases at J, leaving 6 bases unmatched. Here the CDR3 DNA reads TGTGCCTGGAGTACCGGGACAGGTGACTACGAGCAGTACTTC. Translated, it gives CAWSTGTGDYEQYF.

In this sample, this clone turned up once. This chain joins TRBV29-1 and TRBJ2-3; D may correspond to TRBD1 or TRBD2 (5 bases each). This CDR3 comprises 19 residues. V was pared by 3 bases and J by 1 base, with 26 bases between. The germline CDR1 and CDR2 sequences are SQVTM and ANQGSEA. CDR3 nucleotides: TGCAGCGTTGAGGGAGCTTGGTCCTCAAGGGGCGTCCGCACAGATACGCAGTATTTT. Its translation: CSVEGAWSSRGVRTDTQYF.

The chain recombines TRBV28 with TRBJ2-5; tentatively, D is TRBD2 (6 bases). The germline V gene has CDR1 MDHEN and CDR2 SYDVKM. The CDR3 loop spans 17 amino acids. V lost 2 bases and J 0 bases, leaving 16 bases between the germline ends. The CDR3 DNA reads as TGTGCCAGCAGTTTACTGCGACCCGGCGGGGACCAAGAGACCCAGTACTTC. Translation gives CASSLLRPGGDQETQYF.

The chain recombines TRBV6-1 with TRBJ2-7; 9 nucleotides line up with TRBD1. Losses at the gene ends were 7 bases for V and 7 bases for J; bases not matched to a gene: 11. The CDR3 has 14 residues. Germline lookup yields CDR1 MNHNS and CDR2 SASEGT. CDR3 nucleotide sequence: TGTGCCAGCACCACCGGGACAGGGACCCTAGAGCAGTACTTC. This codes for CASTTGTGTLEQYF.

V usage is TRBV7-2 and J usage is TRBJ2-5, with 13 nucleotides matching TRBD2. Germline lookup yields CDR1 SGHTA and CDR2 FQGNSA. CDR3 length: 16 residues. Trimming removed 5 bases from V and 10 bases from J; junction bases left unmatched: 13. CDR3 region: CASSTRTSGGPVGQYF. CDR3 nucleotides: TGTGCCAGCAGCACAAGGACTAGCGGGGGACCGGTTGGCCAGTACTTC.

The CDR3 DNA is TGCGCCAGCAGCCAAGGGGACAGGGCGTCCTACGAGCAGTACTTC. Its protein product is CASSQGDRASYEQYF. The V call is TRBV4-1, the J call TRBJ2-7, with TRBD1 matching 9 bases. The germline gives CDR1 MGHRA, CDR2 YSYEKL. With 1 base clipped from V and 1 base from J, the junction kept 2 bases outside the gene matches. The CDR3 is made up of 15 amino acids.

The chain couples TRBV27 to TRBJ1-6, with D uncertain. This CDR3 has 14 amino acids. The germline CDR1 and CDR2 sequences are MNHEY and SMNVEV (reference sequence). The V and J ends lost 3 bases and 10 bases respectively, with 13 bases between them. The CDR3, as DNA: TGTGCCAGCAGTTTCCAAGGGATTAAATCACCCCTCCACTTT. Translation: CASSFQGIKSPLHF.

The chain has TRBV27 and TRBJ2-7; unclear D gene. The CDR3 runs to 13 residues. V lost 5 bases to trimming and J lost 2 bases, with 10 bases between them. The germline CDR1 and CDR2 sequences are MNHEY and SMNVEV (reference sequence). Written as DNA, the CDR3 is TGTGCCAGCAGTCATCGAACAGCCTACGAGCAGTACTTC. It specifies CASSHRTAYEQYF.